This paragraph reports one T cell receptor beta chain. The germline V gene has CDR1 LNHDA and CDR2 SQIVND (reference sequence). Trimming cost V 5 bases and J 5 bases, with 16 bases left between them. The CDR3 runs to 15 residues. These data come from a study of T-cell memory formation after mild COVID-19. TCRdb redid the calling of the 5' RACE reads with MiXCR, one entry per CDR3 protein. The table has roughly 610,000 distinct CDR3 sequences, around 16% seen once. The TCR sequence derives from an adult woman who had mild COVID-19 (a few samples of this study predate the infection). Cell type and time point are not known. The V call is TRBV19, the J call TRBJ1-5; D call uncertain. Sequencing was carried out using PBMCs or a T cell subset sorted from them (not recorded which). CDR3 bases: TGTGCCAGTAGTTCCCCTGTCCGGGGATATCAGCCCCAGCATTTT. This translates into CASSSPVRGYQPQHF.